These 27 T cell receptor beta chains originate from one sample sequenced in a study of T cells in localized non-small cell lung cancer. Produced via immunoSEQ multiplex PCR; TCRdb's table is partial and in-frame only. The table lists tens of thousands of clones, roughly 86% of them singletons. The material was peripheral blood, obtained before any cancer treatment. These receptors were obtained from a woman aged 40 to 75 with stage I lung adenocarcinoma.

The V gene is TRBV7-2, the J gene TRBJ1-2; unclear D gene. The CDR3 contains 15 residues. Germline lookup yields CDR1 SGHTA and CDR2 FQGNSA. Trimming took off 0 bases at V and 8 bases at J, with 16 bases between the two ends. This chain's CDR3 is CASSLATLPGGGYTF. The CDR3 region has the DNA TGTGCCAGCAGCTTAGCGACTTTGCCAGGCGGGGGCTACACCTTC.

Concerning this clone itself: Other DNA sequences in the same sample also yield this CDR3. The chain joins TRBV6-5 to TRBJ2-7; 12 bases map to TRBD2. Germline V CDR1 and CDR2: MNHEY, SVGAGI. The trim removed 6 bases at V and 4 bases at J, leaving 7 bases unmatched. CDR3 length equals 15 residues. DNA of the CDR3: TGTGCCAGCAGCCTAGGACTAGCGGGGCCGTACGAGCAGTACTTC. This translates into CASSLGLAGPYEQYF.

The J gene is TRBJ2-5, the V gene TRBV10-1; D is ambiguous. This CDR3 is 12 amino acids long. V was clipped by 8 bases and J by 2 bases, with 9 bases between them. Germline V lookup: CDR1 WNHNN, CDR2 SYGVQD (reference sequence). The CDR3: CASPGNQETQYF. The CDR3 bases are TGCGCCAGCCCAGGAAATCAAGAGACCCAGTACTTC.

The chain couples TRBV10-3 to TRBJ1-6, with a possible D match to TRBD1 (6 bases). Germline V CDR1 and CDR2: ENHRY, SYGVKD. The length of the CDR3 is 13 residues. Trimming removed 11 bases from V and 10 bases from J, with 18 bases in between. In DNA form, the CDR3 reads TGTGCCGCCCAGGGGAGCATGGAATCACCCCTCCACTTT. Translated, it gives CAAQGSMESPLHF.

The J gene is TRBJ2-2, the V gene TRBV5-1, with D possibly matching TRBD1 (6 bases). Trimming stripped 1 base from V and 6 bases from J, with 10 bases between. CDR3 length equals 14 residues. The V gene's germline CDR1 is SGHRS and CDR2 YFSETQ. The CDR3 sequence is CASSLQGSAGELFF. CDR3 in DNA: TGCGCCAGCAGCTTGCAGGGGTCCGCCGGGGAGCTGTTTTTT.

V gene TRBV4-2 combines with J gene TRBJ2-7, with D possibly TRBD2 on 5 matching bases. CDR3 length equals 13 residues. The V end lost 4 bases, the J end lost 3 bases, and 10 bases lay between the germline ends. In germline, CDR1 is LGHNA, CDR2 YNFKEQ. The DNA for the CDR3 is TGTGCCAGCAGCCCTGACGAGGGCTACGAGCAGTACTTC. Translating it yields CASSPDEGYEQYF.

This clone was observed once. The rearrangement links TRBV18 to TRBJ1-1; D is unresolved. Germline CDR1 KGHSH, CDR2 LQKENI. The CDR3 sequence is 13 residues long. V lost 5 bases, J lost 1 base, and 8 bases lay in between. The CDR3 loop is CASSRVENTEAFF. The CDR3 DNA reads as TGTGCCAGCTCAAGGGTTGAGAACACTGAAGCTTTCTTT.

Here the CDR3 DNA reads TGTGCCGCGACACCTCCTCTGGACTACAATGAGCAGTTCTTC. Residues: CAATPPLDYNEQFF. The rearrangement joins TRBV28 to TRBJ2-1, with D uncertain. The CDR3 is made up of 14 amino acids. V was trimmed by 11 bases and J by 3 bases, leaving 17 bases between them. CDR1 MDHEN and CDR2 SYDVKM come from the germline V gene.

This chain joins TRBV9 and TRBJ1-6, with D hard to call. The CDR3 contains 13 residues. V lost 7 bases and J 10 bases, leaving 15 bases between the germline ends. CDR1 and CDR2 (germline): SGDLS, YYNGEE. In nucleotides, the CDR3 is TGTGCCAGCGGCCGCCTCGGAGAATCACCCCTCCACTTT. Translation gives CASGRLGESPLHF.

This clone was recorded a few times. V usage is TRBV30 and J usage is TRBJ1-1, with 7 bases aligning to TRBD1. With 1 base clipped from V and 4 bases from J, the junction kept 0 bases outside the gene matches. The germline V gene encodes CDR1 GTSNPN and CDR2 SVGIG (reference sequence). The CDR3 totals 12 residues. The CDR3 DNA is TGTGCCTGGAGTGGGGACAGCACTGAAGCTTTCTTT. This translates into CAWSGDSTEAFF.

The V gene is TRBV27, the J gene TRBJ2-5; D unclear. This CDR3 has 15 amino acids. Germline V lookup: CDR1 MNHEY, CDR2 SMNVEV (reference sequence). V dropped 4 bases and J dropped 0 bases, with 12 bases sitting between them. The CDR3 DNA follows: TGTGCCAGCAGTTCCACCACCTACTACCAAGAGACCCAGTACTTC. As protein: CASSSTTYYQETQYF.

This chain connects TRBV29-1 to TRBJ1-4; possibly TRBD1 for D (6 bases). Germline V gene lookup returns CDR1 SQVTM and CDR2 ANQGSEA. V was trimmed by 2 bases and J by 8 bases, leaving 6 bases between them. There are 11 residues in the CDR3. The CDR3 is CSVEQGEKLFF. The CDR3 nucleotides are TGCAGCGTTGAACAGGGGGAAAAACTGTTTTTT. The complete variable domain, with remaining parts taken from reference TRBV29-1 and TRBJ1-4, reads SAVISQKPSRDICQRGTSLTIQCQVDSQVTMMFWYRQQPGQSLTLIATANQGSEATYESGFVIDKFPISRPNLTFSTLTVSNMSPEDSSIYLCSVEQGEKLFFGSGTQLSVL.

This clone has a single count. The chain uses TRBV7-3 and TRBJ2-1, with 10 bases that match TRBD2. The CDR3 sequence is 17 residues long. The germline gives CDR1 SGHTA, CDR2 FQGTGA. With V trimmed by 3 bases and J by 7 bases, 12 bases remained unmatched. The CDR3 sequence: CASSLSGGALRRNEQFF. Written as DNA, the CDR3 is TGTGCCAGCAGCTTGAGCGGGGGGGCTCTCAGGCGTAATGAGCAGTTCTTC.

V and J are TRBV6-4 and TRBJ1-1, with D possibly matching TRBD1 (5 bases). The ends were cut back, 7 bases at V and 1 base at J, with 13 bases in the middle. The CDR3 runs 14 residues. CDR1 and CDR2 from the germline V gene are MRHNA and SNTAGT. The CDR3 protein is CASKFTQGNTEAFF. The CDR3 nucleotides read TGTGCCAGCAAGTTCACCCAGGGGAACACTGAAGCTTTCTTT.

The V and J genes are TRBV18 and TRBJ1-6; the D is unclear. Germline loops: CDR1 KGHSH, CDR2 LQKENI. The ends were cut back, 0 bases at V and 0 bases at J, with 9 bases in the middle. CDR3 length equals 17 residues. CDR3 residues: CASSPPQPSSYNSPLHF. Here the CDR3 DNA reads TGTGCCAGCTCACCACCGCAGCCGAGCTCCTATAATTCACCCCTCCACTTT.

This clone has only one observation. The V gene is TRBV7-6, the J gene TRBJ2-5, with 7 bases identical to TRBD2. CDR3 size: 16 residues. Germline V lookup: CDR1 SGHVS, CDR2 FNYEAQ. V was pared by 1 base and J by 8 bases, with 13 bases of the junction left unmatched. CDR3 nucleotides: TGTGCCAGCAGCTTAGGAGGGGCGGGGGTCCAAGGAACCCAGTACTTC. Translation gives CASSLGGAGVQGTQYF.

J is TRBJ2-7 and V is TRBV19, with TRBD1 matching 8 bases. V was clipped by 4 bases and J by 5 bases; unmatched bases: 10. CDR1 LNHDA and CDR2 SQIVND come from the germline V gene (reference sequence). The CDR3 has 15 residues. CDR3 coding DNA: TGTGCCAGTAGTACCCTATGGACAGGGCGAAACGAGCAGTACTTC. Translating it yields CASSTLWTGRNEQYF.

The chain is built from TRBV7-2 and TRBJ1-1; D possibly corresponds to TRBD1 (5 bases). Germline CDR1 and CDR2: SGHTA and FQGNSA. The CDR3 has 15 residues. Trimming left V 1 base short and J 3 bases short, with 12 bases between. CDR3 protein: CASSLGGALDTEAFF. DNA for the CDR3: TGTGCCAGCAGCTTAGGAGGGGCCCTTGACACTGAAGCTTTCTTT. Variable domain in full (rest from reference TRBV7-2 and TRBJ1-1): GAGVSQSPSNKVTEKGKDVELRCDPISGHTALYWYRQSLGQGLEFLIYFQGNSAPDKSGLPSDRFSAERTGGSVSTLTIQRTQQEDSAVYLCASSLGGALDTEAFFGQGTRLTVV.

The J gene is TRBJ1-6, the V gene TRBV9; D is uncertain. Deletions cut 0 bases from V and 6 bases from J, with 10 bases between. This CDR3 has 15 residues. Germline V lookup: CDR1 SGDLS, CDR2 YYNGEE. This CDR3 is CASSVGGARNSPLHF. The CDR3 bases are TGTGCCAGCAGCGTAGGAGGTGCCCGTAATTCACCCCTCCACTTT.

V is TRBV11-2 and J is TRBJ2-7, with 8 nucleotides matching TRBD2. V was clipped by 7 bases and J by 3 bases; unmatched bases: 8. The V gene's germline CDR1 is SGHAT and CDR2 FQNNGV. This CDR3 has 14 amino acids. The CDR3 reads CASTPGGGSYEQYF. CDR3 DNA sequence: TGTGCCAGCACCCCGGGGGGGGGAAGCTACGAGCAGTACTTC. Using reference TRBV11-2 and TRBJ2-7 for the parts outside the CDR3, the full variable domain is EAGVAQSPRYKIIEKRQSVAFWCNPISGHATLYWYQQILGQGPKLLIQFQNNGVVDDSQLPKDRFSAERLKGVDSTLKIQPAKLEDSAVYLCASTPGGGSYEQYFGPGTRLTVT.

J is TRBJ1-2 and V is TRBV11-2; tentative D call: TRBD1 (6 bases). Germline CDR1 reads SGHAT; CDR2 reads FQNNGV. V lost 0 bases, J lost 8 bases, and 10 bases lay in between. The CDR3 has 13 residues. This chain's CDR3 is CASSLDPGGGYTF. The CDR3 nucleotides are TGTGCCAGCAGCTTAGATCCTGGGGGCGGCTACACCTTC.

This chain joins TRBV27 and TRBJ1-1; 10 bases agree with TRBD1. The trim removed 6 bases at V and 2 bases at J, leaving 3 bases unmatched. The CDR3 loop spans 14 amino acids. Germline V lookup: CDR1 MNHEY, CDR2 SMNVEV (reference sequence). This chain's CDR3 is CASRTGGDNTEAFF. CDR3 coding DNA: TGTGCCAGCAGGACAGGGGGCGACAACACTGAAGCTTTCTTT.

The rearrangement joins TRBV7-9 to TRBJ1-6; D is perhaps TRBD1 (6 bases). Germline-derived CDR1 and CDR2 are SEHNR and FQNEAQ (reference sequence). CDR3 length: 14 residues. V was trimmed by 3 bases and J by 8 bases, leaving 11 bases between them. CDR3: CASSFIQGYSPLHF. DNA for the CDR3: TGTGCCAGCAGCTTTATACAGGGTTATTCACCCCTCCACTTT.

This chain joins TRBV16 and TRBJ2-7; D gene uncertain. The CDR3 totals 12 residues. CDR1 and CDR2 from the germline V gene are KGHSY and FQNENV. V gave up 6 bases and J gave up 4 bases, with 10 bases separating them. The DNA of the CDR3 is TGTGCCAGCAGTCTAACACGTTACGAGCAGTACTTC. As protein: CASSLTRYEQYF.

This chain uses TRBV28 with TRBJ1-2; D uncertain. V was trimmed by 5 bases and J by 2 bases, leaving 9 bases between them. CDR1 and CDR2 (germline): MDHEN, SYDVKM. The CDR3 is made up of 13 amino acids. CDR3 amino acids: CASSPPGNYGYTF. CDR3 nucleotides: TGTGCCAGCAGTCCTCCGGGGAACTATGGCTACACCTTC.

The V call is TRBV11-3, the J call TRBJ2-7, with D possibly being TRBD1 or TRBD2 (5 bases each). Trimming cost V 1 base and J 3 bases, with 10 bases left between them. The germline CDR1 and CDR2 sequences are SGHNT and YENEEA. This CDR3 has 14 residues. The chain's CDR3 is CASSLVRDGYEQYF. The CDR3 coding sequence is TGTGCCAGCAGCTTAGTCCGGGACGGCTACGAGCAGTACTTC.

The chain carries TRBV19 and TRBJ1-6; D remains unclear. This CDR3 is built from 14 residues. The germline V and J ends were trimmed by 6 bases and 7 bases, with 13 bases remaining between them. Germline V gene sequence: CDR1 LNHDA, CDR2 SQIVND (reference sequence). The CDR3, as DNA: TGTGCCAGTAGGGGCAGGACGCTGAATTCACCCCTCCACTTT. Protein product: CASRGRTLNSPLHF. Variable domain in full (rest from reference TRBV19 and TRBJ1-6): DGGITQSPKYLFRKEGQNVTLSCEQNLNHDAMYWYRQDPGQGLRLIYYSQIVNDFQKGDIAEGYSVSREKKESFPLTVTSAQKNPTAFYLCASRGRTLNSPLHFGNGTRLTVT.